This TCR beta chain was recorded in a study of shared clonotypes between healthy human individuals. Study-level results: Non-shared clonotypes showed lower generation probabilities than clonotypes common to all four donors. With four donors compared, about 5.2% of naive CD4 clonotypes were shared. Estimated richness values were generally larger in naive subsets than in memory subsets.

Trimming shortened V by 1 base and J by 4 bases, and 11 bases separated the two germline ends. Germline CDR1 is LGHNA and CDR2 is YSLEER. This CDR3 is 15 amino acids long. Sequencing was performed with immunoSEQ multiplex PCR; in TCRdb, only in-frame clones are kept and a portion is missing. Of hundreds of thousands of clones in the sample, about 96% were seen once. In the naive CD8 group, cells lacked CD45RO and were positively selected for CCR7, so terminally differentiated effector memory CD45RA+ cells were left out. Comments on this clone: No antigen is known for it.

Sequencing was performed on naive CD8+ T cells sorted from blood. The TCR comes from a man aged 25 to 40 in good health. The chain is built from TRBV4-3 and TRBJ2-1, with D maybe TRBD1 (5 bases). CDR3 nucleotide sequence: TGCGCCAGCAGCCAAGCCCGGACACAGTACAATGAGCAGTTCTTC. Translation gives CASSQARTQYNEQFF.